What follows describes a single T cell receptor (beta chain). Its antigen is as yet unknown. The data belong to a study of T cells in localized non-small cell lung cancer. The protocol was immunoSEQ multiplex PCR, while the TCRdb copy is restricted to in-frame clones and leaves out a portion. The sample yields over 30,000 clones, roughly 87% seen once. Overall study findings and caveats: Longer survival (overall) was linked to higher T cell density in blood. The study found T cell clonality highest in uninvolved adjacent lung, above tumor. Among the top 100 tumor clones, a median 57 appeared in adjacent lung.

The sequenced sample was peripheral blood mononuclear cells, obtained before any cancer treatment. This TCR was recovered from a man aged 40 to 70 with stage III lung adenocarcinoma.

CDR3 protein: CASNLLMNTEAFF. CDR3 in DNA: TGTGCCAGCAACTTACTTATGAACACTGAAGCTTTCTTT. V usage is TRBV5-8 and J usage is TRBJ1-1; D not certain. This CDR3 is 13 amino acids long. Looked up from germline, CDR1 is SGHTS and CDR2 is YDEGEE. The V gene lost 6 bases and the J gene lost 0 bases, with 9 bases spanning the gap.